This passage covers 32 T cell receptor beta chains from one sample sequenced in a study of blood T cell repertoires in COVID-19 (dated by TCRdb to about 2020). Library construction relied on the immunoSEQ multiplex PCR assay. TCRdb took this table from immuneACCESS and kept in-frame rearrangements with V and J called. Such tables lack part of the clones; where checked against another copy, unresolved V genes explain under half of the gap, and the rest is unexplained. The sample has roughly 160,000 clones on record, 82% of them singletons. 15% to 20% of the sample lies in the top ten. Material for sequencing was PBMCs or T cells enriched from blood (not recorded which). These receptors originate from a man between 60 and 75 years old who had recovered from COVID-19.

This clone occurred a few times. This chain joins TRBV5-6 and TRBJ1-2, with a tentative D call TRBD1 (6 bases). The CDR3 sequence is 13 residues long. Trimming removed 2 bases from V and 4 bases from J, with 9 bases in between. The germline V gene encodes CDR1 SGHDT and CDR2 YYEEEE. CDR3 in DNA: TGTGCCAGCAGCTTTAGGACAGCCTATGGCTACACCTTC. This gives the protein CASSFRTAYGYTF.

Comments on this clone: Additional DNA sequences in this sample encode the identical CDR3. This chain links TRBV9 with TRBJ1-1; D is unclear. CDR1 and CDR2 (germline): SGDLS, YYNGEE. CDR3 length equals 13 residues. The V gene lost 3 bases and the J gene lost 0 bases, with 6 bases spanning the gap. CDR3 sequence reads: CASSALLNTEAFF. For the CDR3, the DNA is TGTGCCAGCAGCGCCTTATTGAACACTGAAGCTTTCTTT.

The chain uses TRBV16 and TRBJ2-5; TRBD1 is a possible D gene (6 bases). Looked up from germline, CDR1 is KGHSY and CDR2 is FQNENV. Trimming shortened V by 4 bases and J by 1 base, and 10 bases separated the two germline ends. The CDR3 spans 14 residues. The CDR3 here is CASSPQGRQETQYF. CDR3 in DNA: TGTGCCAGCAGCCCCCAGGGGCGCCAAGAGACCCAGTACTTC.

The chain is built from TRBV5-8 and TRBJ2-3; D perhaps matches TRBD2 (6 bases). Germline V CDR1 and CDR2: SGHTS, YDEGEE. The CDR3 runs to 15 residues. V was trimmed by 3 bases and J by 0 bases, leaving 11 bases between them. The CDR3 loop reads CASSYLGTSTDTQYF. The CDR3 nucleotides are TGTGCCAGCAGCTATCTAGGGACTAGCACAGATACGCAGTATTTT.

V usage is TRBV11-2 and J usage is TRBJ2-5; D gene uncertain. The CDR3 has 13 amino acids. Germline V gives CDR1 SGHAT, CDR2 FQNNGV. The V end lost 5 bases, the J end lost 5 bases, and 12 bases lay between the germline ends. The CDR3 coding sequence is TGTGCCAGCAGCCCCCTGACTGGGGAGACCCAGTACTTC. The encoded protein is CASSPLTGETQYF. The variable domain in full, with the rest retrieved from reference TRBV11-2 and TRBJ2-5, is EAGVAQSPRYKIIEKRQSVAFWCNPISGHATLYWYQQILGQGPKLLIQFQNNGVVDDSQLPKDRFSAERLKGVDSTLKIQPAKLEDSAVYLCASSPLTGETQYFGPGTRLLVL.

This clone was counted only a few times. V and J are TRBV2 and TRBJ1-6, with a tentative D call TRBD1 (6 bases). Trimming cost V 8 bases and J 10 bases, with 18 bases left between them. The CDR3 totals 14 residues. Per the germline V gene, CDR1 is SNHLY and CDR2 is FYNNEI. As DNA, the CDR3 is TGTGCCAGCCGAACCGGCGCAGGGGTCTCACCCCTCCACTTT. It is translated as CASRTGAGVSPLHF.

The CDR3 nucleotides read TGTGCCAGCAGCCAAGTGTTAGCGGGGGGGCGGGGAGAGACCCAGTACTTC. It encodes CASSQVLAGGRGETQYF. The V gene is TRBV3-1 (or the pseudogene TRBV3-2), the J gene TRBJ2-5; 11 bases are a match to TRBD2. V dropped 1 base and J dropped 4; count of bases not matched to a gene: 8. The CDR3 runs 17 residues. CDR1 and CDR2 from the germline V gene are LGHDT and YNNKEL (reference sequence).

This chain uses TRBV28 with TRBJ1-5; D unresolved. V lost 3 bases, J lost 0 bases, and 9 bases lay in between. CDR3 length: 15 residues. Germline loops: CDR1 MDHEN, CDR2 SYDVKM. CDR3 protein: CASSFMGVSNQPQHF. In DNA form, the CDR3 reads TGTGCCAGCAGTTTTATGGGCGTTAGCAATCAGCCCCAGCATTTT.

CDR3 amino acids: CASSLVLQGAWDGYTF. The CDR3 DNA reads as TGCGCCAGCAGCTTGGTCCTACAGGGGGCTTGGGATGGCTACACCTTC. The chain employs TRBV5-1 and TRBJ1-2, with 9 nucleotides matching TRBD1. The CDR3 is 16 residues long. With V trimmed by 0 bases and J by 6 bases, 9 bases remained unmatched. CDR1 and CDR2 from the germline V gene are SGHRS and YFSETQ.

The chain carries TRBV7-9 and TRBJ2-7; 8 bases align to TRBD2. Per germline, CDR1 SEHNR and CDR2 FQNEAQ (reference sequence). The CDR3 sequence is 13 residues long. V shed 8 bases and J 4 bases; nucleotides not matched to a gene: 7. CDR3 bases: TGTGCCAGCTTAATTAGCGGGACGTACGAGCAGTACTTC. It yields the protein CASLISGTYEQYF.

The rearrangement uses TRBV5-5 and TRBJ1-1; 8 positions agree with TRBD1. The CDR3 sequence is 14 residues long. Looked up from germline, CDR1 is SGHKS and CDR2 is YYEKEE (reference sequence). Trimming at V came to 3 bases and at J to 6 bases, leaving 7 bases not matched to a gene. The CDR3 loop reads CASSSTGQGPEAFF. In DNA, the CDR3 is TGTGCCAGCAGCTCAACTGGACAGGGCCCTGAAGCTTTCTTT.

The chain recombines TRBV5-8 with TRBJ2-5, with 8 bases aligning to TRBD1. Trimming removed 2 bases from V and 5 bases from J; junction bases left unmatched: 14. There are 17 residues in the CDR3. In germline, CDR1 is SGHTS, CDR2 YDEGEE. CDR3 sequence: CASSLGTGVNRGETQYF. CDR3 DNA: TGTGCCAGCAGCTTAGGGACAGGTGTTAATCGGGGGGAGACCCAGTACTTC.

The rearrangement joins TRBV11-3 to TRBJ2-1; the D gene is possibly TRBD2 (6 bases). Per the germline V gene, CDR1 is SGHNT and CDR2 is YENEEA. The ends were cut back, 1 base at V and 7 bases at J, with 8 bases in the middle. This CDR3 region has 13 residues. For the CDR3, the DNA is TGTGCCAGCAGCTTAGGCGGGGTTAATGAGCAGTTCTTC. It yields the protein CASSLGGVNEQFF. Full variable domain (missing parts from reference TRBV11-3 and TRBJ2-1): EAGVVQSPRYKIIEKKQPVAFWCNPISGHNTLYWYLQNLGQGPELLIRYENEEAVDDSQLPKDRFSAERLKGVDSTLKIQPAELGDSAVYLCASSLGGVNEQFFGPGTRLTVL.

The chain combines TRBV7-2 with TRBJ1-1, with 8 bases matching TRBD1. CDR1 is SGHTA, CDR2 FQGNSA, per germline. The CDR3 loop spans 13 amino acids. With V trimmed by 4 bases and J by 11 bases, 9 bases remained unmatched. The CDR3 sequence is CASSSGQGRSAFF. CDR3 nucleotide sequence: TGTGCCAGCAGCTCCGGACAGGGTCGATCGGCTTTCTTT.

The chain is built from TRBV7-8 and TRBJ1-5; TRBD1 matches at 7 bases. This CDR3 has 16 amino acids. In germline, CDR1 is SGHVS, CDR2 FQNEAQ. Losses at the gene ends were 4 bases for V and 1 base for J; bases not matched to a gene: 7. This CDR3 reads CASSYYRGRSNQPQHF. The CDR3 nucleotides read TGTGCCAGCAGCTATTACAGGGGAAGAAGCAATCAGCCCCAGCATTTT.

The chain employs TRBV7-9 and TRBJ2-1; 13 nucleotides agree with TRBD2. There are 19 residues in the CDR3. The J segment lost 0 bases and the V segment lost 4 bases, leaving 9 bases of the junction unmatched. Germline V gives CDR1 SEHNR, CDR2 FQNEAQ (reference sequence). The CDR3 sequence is CASSSSGTSGKTSYNEQFF. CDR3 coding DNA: TGTGCCAGCAGCTCATCAGGGACTAGCGGGAAGACCTCCTACAATGAGCAGTTCTTC.

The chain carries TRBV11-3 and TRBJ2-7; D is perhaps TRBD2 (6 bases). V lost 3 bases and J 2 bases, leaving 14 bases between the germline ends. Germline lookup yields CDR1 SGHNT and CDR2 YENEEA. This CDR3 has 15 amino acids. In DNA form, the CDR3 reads TGTGCCAGCAGCTTGGGACCGGGACTTACCTACGAGCAGTACTTC. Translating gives CASSLGPGLTYEQYF.

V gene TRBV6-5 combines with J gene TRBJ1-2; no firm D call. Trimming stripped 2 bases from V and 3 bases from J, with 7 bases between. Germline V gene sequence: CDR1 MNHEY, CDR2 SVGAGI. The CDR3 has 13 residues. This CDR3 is CASSYGQYYGYTF. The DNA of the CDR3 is TGTGCCAGCAGTTACGGGCAGTACTATGGCTACACCTTC.

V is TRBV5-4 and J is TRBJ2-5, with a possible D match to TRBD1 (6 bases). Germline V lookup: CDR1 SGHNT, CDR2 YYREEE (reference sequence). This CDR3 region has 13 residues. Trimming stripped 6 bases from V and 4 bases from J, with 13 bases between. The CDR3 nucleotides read TGTGCCAGCAAAGTCCCAGGGGTAGAGACCCAGTACTTC. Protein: CASKVPGVETQYF.

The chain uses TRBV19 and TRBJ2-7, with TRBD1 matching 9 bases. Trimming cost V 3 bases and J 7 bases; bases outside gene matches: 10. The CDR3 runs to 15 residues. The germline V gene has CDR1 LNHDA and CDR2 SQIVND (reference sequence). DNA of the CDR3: TGTGCCAGTAGTATTAGGGACAGGGCTTTGCGGGAGCAGTACTTC. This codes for CASSIRDRALREQYF.

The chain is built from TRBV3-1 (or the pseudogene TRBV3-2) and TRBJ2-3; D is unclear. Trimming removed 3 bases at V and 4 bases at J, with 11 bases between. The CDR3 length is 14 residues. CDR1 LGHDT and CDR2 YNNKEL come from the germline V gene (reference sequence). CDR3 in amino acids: CASSHSPSPDTQYF. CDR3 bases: TGTGCCAGCAGCCATAGCCCCTCGCCAGATACGCAGTATTTT.

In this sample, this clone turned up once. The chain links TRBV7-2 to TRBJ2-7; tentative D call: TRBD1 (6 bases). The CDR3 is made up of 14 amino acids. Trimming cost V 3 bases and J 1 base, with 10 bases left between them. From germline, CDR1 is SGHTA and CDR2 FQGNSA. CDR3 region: CASSFYRESYEQYF. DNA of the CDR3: TGTGCCAGCAGCTTTTACAGGGAGTCCTACGAGCAGTACTTC.

The DNA of the CDR3 is TGTGCCAGCAGGGGGACTGTGGTGAACACTGAAGCTTTCTTT. It is translated as CASRGTVVNTEAFF. The J gene is TRBJ1-1, the V gene TRBV6-5; possible D gene TRBD1, 5 bases. There are 14 residues in the CDR3. Trimming took 6 bases from V and 0 from J, leaving 11 bases between them. Germline-derived CDR1 and CDR2 are MNHEY and SVGAGI.

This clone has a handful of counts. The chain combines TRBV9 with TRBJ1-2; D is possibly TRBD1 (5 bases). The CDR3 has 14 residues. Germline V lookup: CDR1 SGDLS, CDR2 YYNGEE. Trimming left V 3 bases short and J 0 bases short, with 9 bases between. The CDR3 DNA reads TGTGCCAGCAGCGCCGGGGGGACTAACTATGGCTACACCTTC. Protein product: CASSAGGTNYGYTF.

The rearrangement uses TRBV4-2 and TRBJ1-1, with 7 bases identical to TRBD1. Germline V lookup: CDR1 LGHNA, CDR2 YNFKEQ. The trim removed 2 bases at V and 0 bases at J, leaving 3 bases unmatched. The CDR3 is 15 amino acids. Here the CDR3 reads CASSQPGQMNTEAFF. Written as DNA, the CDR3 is TGTGCCAGCAGCCAACCGGGACAGATGAACACTGAAGCTTTCTTT.

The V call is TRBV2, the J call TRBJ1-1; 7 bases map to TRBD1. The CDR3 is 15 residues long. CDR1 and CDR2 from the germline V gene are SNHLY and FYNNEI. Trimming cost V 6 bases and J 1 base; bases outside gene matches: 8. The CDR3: CASRGGTAPNTEAFF. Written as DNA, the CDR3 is TGTGCCAGCAGAGGAGGGACAGCGCCGAACACTGAAGCTTTCTTT.

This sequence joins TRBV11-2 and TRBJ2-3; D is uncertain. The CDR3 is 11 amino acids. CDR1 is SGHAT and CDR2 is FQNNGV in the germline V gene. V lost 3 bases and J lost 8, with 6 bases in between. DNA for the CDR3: TGTGCCAGCAGCTTCGGTGGTACGCAGTATTTT. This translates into CASSFGGTQYF. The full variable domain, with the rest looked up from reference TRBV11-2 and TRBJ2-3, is EAGVAQSPRYKIIEKRQSVAFWCNPISGHATLYWYQQILGQGPKLLIQFQNNGVVDDSQLPKDRFSAERLKGVDSTLKIQPAKLEDSAVYLCASSFGGTQYFGPGTRLTVL.

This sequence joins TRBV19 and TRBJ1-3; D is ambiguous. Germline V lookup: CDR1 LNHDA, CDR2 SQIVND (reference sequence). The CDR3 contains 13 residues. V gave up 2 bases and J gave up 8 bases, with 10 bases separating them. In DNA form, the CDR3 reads TGTGCCAGTAGTATACTCGGTGGTCACACCATATATTTT. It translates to CASSILGGHTIYF.

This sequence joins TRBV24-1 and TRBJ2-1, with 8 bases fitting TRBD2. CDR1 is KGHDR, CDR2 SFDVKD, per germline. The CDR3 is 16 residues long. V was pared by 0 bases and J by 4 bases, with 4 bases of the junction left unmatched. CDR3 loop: CATSDLVGGAYNEQFF. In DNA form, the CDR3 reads TGTGCCACCAGTGATTTGGTCGGGGGGGCGTACAATGAGCAGTTCTTC.

CDR3 coding DNA: TGTGCCAGCAGCTTAGACAGGGATAATGGCTACACCTTC. Its protein is CASSLDRDNGYTF. The chain links TRBV11-2 to TRBJ1-2, with a weak D call TRBD1 (5 bases). There are 13 residues in the CDR3. Germline loops: CDR1 SGHAT, CDR2 FQNNGV. Trimming removed 0 bases at V and 6 bases at J, with 8 bases between.

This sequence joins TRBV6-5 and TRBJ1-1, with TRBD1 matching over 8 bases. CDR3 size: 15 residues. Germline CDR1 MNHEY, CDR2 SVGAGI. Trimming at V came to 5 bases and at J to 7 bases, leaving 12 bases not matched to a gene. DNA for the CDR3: TGTGCCAGCAGTCCCCAGGGGGCGCAAGGTTTTGAAGCTTTCTTT. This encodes CASSPQGAQGFEAFF.

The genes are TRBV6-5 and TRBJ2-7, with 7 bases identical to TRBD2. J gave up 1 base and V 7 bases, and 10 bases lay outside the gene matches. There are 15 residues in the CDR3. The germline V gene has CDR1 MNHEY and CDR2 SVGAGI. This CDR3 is CASTLWGGGSYEQYF. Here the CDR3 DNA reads TGTGCCAGCACCCTCTGGGGGGGAGGGTCCTACGAGCAGTACTTC.